Each of the 11 T cell receptor beta chains below was sequenced from the same sample in a study of blood T cell repertoires in COVID-19. Method: immunoSEQ multiplex PCR; TCRdb's copy keeps in-frame clones and lacks some. The sample has about 310,000 clones; 90% are singletons. Sequencing was done on a sample of PBMCs or T cells enriched from blood (not recorded which). All receptors derive from a young woman with acute COVID-19.

The chain is built from TRBV29-1 and TRBJ1-1, with TRBD1 matching over 8 bases. The V gene's germline CDR1 is SQVTM and CDR2 ANQGSEA. This CDR3 has 13 residues. With 6 bases clipped from V and 2 bases from J, the junction kept 5 bases outside the gene matches. The CDR3 DNA is TGCAGCGTGCAGGGGGCCTTAAACACTGAAGCTTTCTTT. Translation gives CSVQGALNTEAFF.

The chain has TRBV5-5 and TRBJ2-3; weak D call: TRBD2 (5 bases). Germline-derived CDR1 and CDR2 are SGHKS and YYEKEE (reference sequence). The ends were cut back, 3 bases at V and 0 bases at J, with 17 bases in the middle. The CDR3 is 17 residues long. The CDR3 sequence is CASSSLWIGGSTDTQYF. DNA for the CDR3: TGTGCCAGCAGCTCTCTCTGGATAGGCGGGAGCACAGATACGCAGTATTTT.

The V gene is TRBV7-2, the J gene TRBJ1-2; 9 positions match TRBD1. After removal of 6 bases from V and 5 bases from J, the junction contained 7 bases not matched to a gene. The CDR3 consists of 14 residues. Germline CDR1 is SGHTA and CDR2 is FQGNSA. The CDR3 protein is CASRRQGEGYGYTF. Written as DNA, the CDR3 is TGTGCCAGCAGGCGACAGGGGGAAGGTTATGGCTACACCTTC.

This chain connects TRBV28 to TRBJ1-2; 8 bases fit TRBD1. The CDR3 has 12 amino acids. Germline CDR1 and CDR2: MDHEN and SYDVKM. The ends lost 8 bases at V and 4 bases at J; junction bases unmatched: 3. The CDR3 sequence: CASEQGGYGYTF. For the CDR3, the DNA is TGTGCCAGCGAACAGGGGGGCTATGGCTACACCTTC.

The chain has TRBV18 and TRBJ2-3; 14 bases are a match to TRBD2. Germline-derived CDR1 and CDR2 are KGHSH and LQKENI. After removal of 6 bases from V and 5 bases from J, the junction contained 7 bases not matched to a gene. The CDR3 is 16 amino acids. Here the CDR3 DNA reads TGTGCCAGCTCCGAGGGACTAGCGGGAGACGGAGATACGCAGTATTTT. Encoded protein: CASSEGLAGDGDTQYF.

The chain carries TRBV7-8 and TRBJ2-3, with D tentatively TRBD2 (6 bases). CDR1 SGHVS and CDR2 FQNEAQ come from the germline V gene. Trimming removed 5 bases at V and 0 bases at J, with 21 bases between. This CDR3 contains 18 residues. CDR3 in amino acids: CASSPNRITSGSTDTQYF. The CDR3 DNA follows: TGTGCCAGCAGCCCAAACCGGATAACCAGCGGGAGCACAGATACGCAGTATTTT.

The chain is built from TRBV19 and TRBJ1-1; D call uncertain. Trimming removed 7 bases from V and 0 bases from J, with 12 bases in between. CDR3 length: 14 residues. The V gene's germline CDR1 is LNHDA and CDR2 SQIVND (reference sequence). In nucleotides, the CDR3 is TGTGCCAGTACTGAGGAATTCATGAACACTGAAGCTTTCTTT. Translated, it gives CASTEEFMNTEAFF. The variable domain in full, with the rest retrieved from reference TRBV19 and TRBJ1-1, is DGGITQSPKYLFRKEGQNVTLSCEQNLNHDAMYWYRQDPGQGLRLIYYSQIVNDFQKGDIAEGYSVSREKKESFPLTVTSAQKNPTAFYLCASTEEFMNTEAFFGQGTRLTVV.

The rearrangement links TRBV5-1 to TRBJ2-7, with 8 nucleotides matching TRBD2. Trimming took 4 bases from V and 7 from J; bases not matched to a gene: 7. Germline loops: CDR1 SGHRS, CDR2 YFSETQ. The CDR3 loop spans 13 amino acids. The CDR3 nucleotides are TGCGCCAGCAGCCCCGGGACTAGTCCTGAGCAGTACTTC. Translating gives CASSPGTSPEQYF.

The J gene is TRBJ2-5, the V gene TRBV7-2, with 8 bases matching TRBD1. The germline V gene has CDR1 SGHTA and CDR2 FQGNSA. V lost 1 base, J lost 4 bases, and 8 bases stayed unmatched. There are 16 residues in the CDR3. Here the CDR3 DNA reads TGTGCCAGCAGCTTAGAGGCCAGGGGGCGCCGAGAGACCCAGTACTTC. Protein product: CASSLEARGRRETQYF.

The chain carries TRBV15 and TRBJ2-7, with 11 bases matching TRBD2. CDR3 length equals 18 residues. Per the germline V gene, CDR1 is LNHNV and CDR2 is YYDKDF (reference sequence). V lost 6 bases to trimming and J lost 2 bases; unmatched junction nucleotides: 15. The CDR3 nucleotides are TGTGCCACCAGTAGACCAATGGCACTAGCGGGAGACGCCTACGAGCAGTACTTC. Protein sequence: CATSRPMALAGDAYEQYF.

The chain employs TRBV6-5 and TRBJ1-5; D unclear. The CDR3 extends over 13 amino acids. The V and J ends lost 6 bases and 1 base respectively, with 7 bases between them. The V gene's germline CDR1 is MNHEY and CDR2 SVGAGI. The CDR3, as DNA: TGTGCCAGCAGCGAGAGGAGCAATCAGCCCCAGCATTTT. This sequence encodes CASSERSNQPQHF.